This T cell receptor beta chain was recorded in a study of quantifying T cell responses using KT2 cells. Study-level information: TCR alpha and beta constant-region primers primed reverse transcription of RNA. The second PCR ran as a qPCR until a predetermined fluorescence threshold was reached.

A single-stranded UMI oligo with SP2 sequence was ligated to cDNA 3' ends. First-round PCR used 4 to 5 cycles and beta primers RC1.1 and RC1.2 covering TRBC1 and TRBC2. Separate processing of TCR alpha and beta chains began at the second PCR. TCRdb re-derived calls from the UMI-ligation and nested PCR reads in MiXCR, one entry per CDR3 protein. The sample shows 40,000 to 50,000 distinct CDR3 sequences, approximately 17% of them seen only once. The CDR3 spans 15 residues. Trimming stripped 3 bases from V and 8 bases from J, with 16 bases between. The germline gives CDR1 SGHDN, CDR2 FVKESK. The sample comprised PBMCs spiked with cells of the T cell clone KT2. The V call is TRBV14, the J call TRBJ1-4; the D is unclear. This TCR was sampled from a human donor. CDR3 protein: CASSQVRSLGEKLFF. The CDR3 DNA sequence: TGTGCCAGCAGCCAGGTCCGGTCGTTAGGGGAAAAACTGTTTTTT.